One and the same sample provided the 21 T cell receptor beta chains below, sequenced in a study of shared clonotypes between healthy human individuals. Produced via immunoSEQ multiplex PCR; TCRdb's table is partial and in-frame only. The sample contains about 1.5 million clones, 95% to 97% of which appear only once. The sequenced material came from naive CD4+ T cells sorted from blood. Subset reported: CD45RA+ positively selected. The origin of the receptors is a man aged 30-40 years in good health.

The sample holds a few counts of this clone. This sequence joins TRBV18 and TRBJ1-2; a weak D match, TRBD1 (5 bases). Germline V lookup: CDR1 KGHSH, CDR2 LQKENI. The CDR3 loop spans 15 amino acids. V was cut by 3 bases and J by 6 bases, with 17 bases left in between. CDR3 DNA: TGTGCCAGCTCACCTTTCACCGGGGCAGGGAATGGCTACACCTTC. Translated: CASSPFTGAGNGYTF.

In DNA, the CDR3 is TGCGCCAGCAGCCAAGACCCCGGGACGGCTATCCAGTACTTC. It specifies CASSQDPGTAIQYF. The chain is built from TRBV4-1 and TRBJ2-7, with D perhaps TRBD1 or TRBD2 (5 bases each). The CDR3 is 14 amino acids. In germline, CDR1 is MGHRA, CDR2 YSYEKL. V dropped 0 bases and J dropped 10 bases, with 16 bases sitting between them.

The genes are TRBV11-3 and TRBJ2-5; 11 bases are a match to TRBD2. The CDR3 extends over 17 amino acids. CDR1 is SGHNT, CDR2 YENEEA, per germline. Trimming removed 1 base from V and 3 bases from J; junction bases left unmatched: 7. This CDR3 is CASSLGVSGRAEETQYF. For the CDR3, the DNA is TGTGCCAGCAGCTTAGGGGTTAGCGGGAGGGCTGAAGAGACCCAGTACTTC. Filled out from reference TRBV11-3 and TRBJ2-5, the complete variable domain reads EAGVVQSPRYKIIEKKQPVAFWCNPISGHNTLYWYLQNLGQGPELLIRYENEEAVDDSQLPKDRFSAERLKGVDSTLKIQPAELGDSAVYLCASSLGVSGRAEETQYFGPGTRLLVL.

In DNA, the CDR3 is TGTGCCAGCAGCCGGCCAGGGGGTGGACAAGAGACCCAGTACTTC. Translating gives CASSRPGGGQETQYF. V is TRBV7-9 and J is TRBJ2-5, with 7 positions matching TRBD1. Germline CDR1 is SEHNR and CDR2 is FQNEAQ (reference sequence). V lost 5 bases to trimming and J lost 2 bases; unmatched junction nucleotides: 8. CDR3 length: 15 amino acids. The variable domain in full, with the rest retrieved from reference TRBV7-9 and TRBJ2-5, is DTGVSQNPRHKITKRGQNVTFRCDPISEHNRLYWYRQTLGQGPEFLTYFQNEAQLEKSRLLSDRFSAERPKGSFSTLEIQRTEQGDSAMYLCASSRPGGGQETQYFGPGTRLLVL.

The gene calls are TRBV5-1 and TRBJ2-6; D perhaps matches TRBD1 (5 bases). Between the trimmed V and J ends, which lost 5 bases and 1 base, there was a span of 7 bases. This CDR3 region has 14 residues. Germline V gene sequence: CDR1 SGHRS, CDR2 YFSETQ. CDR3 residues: CASRAGSGANVLTF. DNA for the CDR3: TGCGCCAGCAGAGCAGGGTCTGGGGCCAACGTCCTGACTTTC.

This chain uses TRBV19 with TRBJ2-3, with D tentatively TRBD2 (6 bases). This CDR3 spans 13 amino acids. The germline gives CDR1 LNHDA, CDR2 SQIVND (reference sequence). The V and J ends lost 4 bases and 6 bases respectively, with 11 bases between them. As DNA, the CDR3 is TGTGCCAGTAGTAGGGGCGGGGTCGATACGCAGTATTTT. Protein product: CASSRGGVDTQYF.

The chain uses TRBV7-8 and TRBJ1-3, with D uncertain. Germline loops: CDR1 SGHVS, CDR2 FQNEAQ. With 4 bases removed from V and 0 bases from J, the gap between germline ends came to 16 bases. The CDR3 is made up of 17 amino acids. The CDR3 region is CASSSSPDRVSGNTIYF. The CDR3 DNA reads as TGTGCCAGCAGCTCAAGCCCGGACCGCGTCTCTGGAAACACCATATATTTT.

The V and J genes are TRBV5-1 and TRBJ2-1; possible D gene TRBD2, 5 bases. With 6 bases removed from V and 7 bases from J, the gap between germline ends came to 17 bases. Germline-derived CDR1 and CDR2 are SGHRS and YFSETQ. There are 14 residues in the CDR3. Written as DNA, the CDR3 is TGCGCCAGCACCTACGGGAAGGTAGGGAATGAGCAGTTCTTC. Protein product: CASTYGKVGNEQFF.

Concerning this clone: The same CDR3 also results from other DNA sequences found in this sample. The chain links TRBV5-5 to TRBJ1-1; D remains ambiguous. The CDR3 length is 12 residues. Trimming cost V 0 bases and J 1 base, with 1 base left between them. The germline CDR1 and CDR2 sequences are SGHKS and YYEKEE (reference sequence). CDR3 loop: CASSLANTEAFF. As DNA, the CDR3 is TGTGCCAGCAGCTTGGCGAACACTGAAGCTTTCTTT.

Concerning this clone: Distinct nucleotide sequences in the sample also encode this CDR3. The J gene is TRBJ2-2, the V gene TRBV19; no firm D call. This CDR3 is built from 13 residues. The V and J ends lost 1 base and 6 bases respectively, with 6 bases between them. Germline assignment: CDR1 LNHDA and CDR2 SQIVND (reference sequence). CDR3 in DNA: TGTGCCAGTAGTATAGTGGCCGCCGGGGAGCTGTTTTTT. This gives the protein CASSIVAAGELFF.

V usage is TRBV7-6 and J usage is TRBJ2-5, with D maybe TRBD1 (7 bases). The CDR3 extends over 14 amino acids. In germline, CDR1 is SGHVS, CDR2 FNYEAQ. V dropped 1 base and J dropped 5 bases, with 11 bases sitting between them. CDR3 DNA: TGTGCCAGCAGCTTAGGCTCAGGGGGGGAGACCCAGTACTTC. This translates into CASSLGSGGETQYF.

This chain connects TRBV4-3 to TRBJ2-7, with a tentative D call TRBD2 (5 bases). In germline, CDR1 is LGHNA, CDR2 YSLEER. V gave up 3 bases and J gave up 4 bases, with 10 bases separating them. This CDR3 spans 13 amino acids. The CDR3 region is CASSQGRQYEQYF. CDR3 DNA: TGCGCCAGCAGCCAGGGGAGACAATACGAGCAGTACTTC.

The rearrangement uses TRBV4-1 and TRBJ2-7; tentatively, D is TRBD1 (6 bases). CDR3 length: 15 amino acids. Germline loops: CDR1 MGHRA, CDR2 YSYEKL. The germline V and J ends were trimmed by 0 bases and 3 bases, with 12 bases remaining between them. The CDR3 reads CASSQEGGMGYEQYF. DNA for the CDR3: TGCGCCAGCAGCCAAGAAGGGGGTATGGGCTACGAGCAGTACTTC.

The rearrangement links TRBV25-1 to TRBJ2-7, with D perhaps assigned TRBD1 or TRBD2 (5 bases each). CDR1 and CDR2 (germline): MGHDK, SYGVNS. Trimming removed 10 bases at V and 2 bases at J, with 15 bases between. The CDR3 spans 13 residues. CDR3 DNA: TGTGCCACCGCGGGCTGGGGGACCTACGAGCAGTACTTC. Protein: CATAGWGTYEQYF.

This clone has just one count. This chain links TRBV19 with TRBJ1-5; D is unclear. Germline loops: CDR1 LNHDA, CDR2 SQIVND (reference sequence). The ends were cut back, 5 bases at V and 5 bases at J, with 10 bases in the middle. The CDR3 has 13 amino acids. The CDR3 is CASSLRRHQPQHF. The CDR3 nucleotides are TGTGCCAGTAGTCTTCGTAGGCATCAGCCCCAGCATTTT.

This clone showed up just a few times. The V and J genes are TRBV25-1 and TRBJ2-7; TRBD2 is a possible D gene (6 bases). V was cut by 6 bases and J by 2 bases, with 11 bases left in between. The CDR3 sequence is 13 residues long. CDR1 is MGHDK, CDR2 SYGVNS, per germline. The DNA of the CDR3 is TGTGCCAGCAGAAGCGGGTTGACCTACGAGCAGTACTTC. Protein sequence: CASRSGLTYEQYF.

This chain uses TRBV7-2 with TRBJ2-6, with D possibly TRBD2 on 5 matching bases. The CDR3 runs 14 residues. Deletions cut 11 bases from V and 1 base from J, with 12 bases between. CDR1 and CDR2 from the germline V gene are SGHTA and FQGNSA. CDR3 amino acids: CAGHEGSGANVLTF. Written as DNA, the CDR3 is TGTGCCGGTCATGAGGGATCTGGGGCCAACGTCCTGACTTTC.

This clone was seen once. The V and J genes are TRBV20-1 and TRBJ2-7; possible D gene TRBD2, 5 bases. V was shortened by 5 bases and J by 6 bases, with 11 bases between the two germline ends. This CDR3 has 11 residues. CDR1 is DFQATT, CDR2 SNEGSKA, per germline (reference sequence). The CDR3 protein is CSAQKRIEQYF. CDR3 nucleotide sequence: TGCAGTGCTCAAAAGCGGATCGAGCAGTACTTC.

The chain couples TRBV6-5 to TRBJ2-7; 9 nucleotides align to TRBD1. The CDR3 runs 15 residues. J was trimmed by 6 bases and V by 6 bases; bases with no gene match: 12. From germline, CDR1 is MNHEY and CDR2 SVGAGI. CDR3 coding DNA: TGTGCCAGCAGACTTACCGTGACAGGGGGTGGCGAGCAGTACTTC. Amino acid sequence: CASRLTVTGGGEQYF.

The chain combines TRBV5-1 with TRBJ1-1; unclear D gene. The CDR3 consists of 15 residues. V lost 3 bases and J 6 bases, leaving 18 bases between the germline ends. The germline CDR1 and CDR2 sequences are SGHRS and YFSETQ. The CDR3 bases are TGCGCCAGCAGCTCGTCATTCGATCATCTGGCTGAAGCTTTCTTT. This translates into CASSSSFDHLAEAFF.

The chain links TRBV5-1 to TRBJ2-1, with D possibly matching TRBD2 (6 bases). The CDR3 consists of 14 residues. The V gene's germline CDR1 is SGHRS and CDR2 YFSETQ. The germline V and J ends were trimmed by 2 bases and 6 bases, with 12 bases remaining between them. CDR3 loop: CASSFGLPLNEQFF. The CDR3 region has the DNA TGCGCCAGCAGCTTCGGACTACCGCTCAATGAGCAGTTCTTC.